The clone carrying this T cell receptor (beta chain) has just a few counts. Antigen unknown. TCRdb re-called the RT-PCR reads with MiXCR, one entry per CDR3 protein. The sample holds a few hundred thousand distinct CDR3 sequences, under 8.5% seen once. The ends lost 8 bases at V and 0 bases at J; junction bases unmatched: 12. The germline V gene has CDR1 SGHVS and CDR2 FQNEAQ. The CDR3 loop spans 17 amino acids. This sample was taken from a study of response to subunit inactivated influenza vaccine. Study-level findings and limits: It was suggested by the authors that few new T cells are recruited by each seasonal influenza vaccination.

The chain couples TRBV7-8 to TRBJ1-5, with 8 bases that match TRBD1. The source of this sequence is a man aged 45 to 75 who received an inactivated influenza vaccine. The material sequenced was PBMCs from blood, taken 23 to 25 months after vaccination. CDR3 sequence reads: CASQRGTGFGSNQPQHF. CDR3 in DNA: TGTGCCAGCCAAAGAGGGACAGGATTTGGTAGCAATCAGCCCCAGCATTTT.